This T cell receptor beta chain was documented in a study of cytomegalovirus exposure and HLA in healthy donors. Regarding the study as a whole: Cytomegalovirus status was reportedly diagnosed by the classifier with high specificity and sensitivity. Productive rates of about 87% or about 30% were seen for most TCR beta V segments in an earlier analysis. An apparent linkage of common viral pathogens to several of the most significant clusters emerged in a later analysis. Highly shared variants forming one cluster were likely a sequencing artifact.

PCR primers comprised 60 Vbeta and 13 Jbeta primers. Profiling relied on immunoSEQ multiplex PCR, and the TCRdb table lists in-frame clones only, not all of them. Here the sample spans fewer than 200,000 clones, about four fifths being singletons. Comment on this clone: What it binds is unknown.

Germline CDR1 is WSHSY and CDR2 is SAAADI. CDR3 length: 16 amino acids. Trimming at V came to 4 bases and at J to 7 bases, leaving 10 bases not matched to a gene. This chain uses TRBV10-2 with TRBJ1-6; TRBD1 matches at 7 bases. This clonotype was sampled from a woman younger than 30 in good health and CMV-seronegative. The sample comprised PBMCs. The CDR3 spells CASSVPVGGGNSPLHF. DNA for the CDR3: TGCGCCAGCAGTGTGCCGGTAGGGGGCGGAAATTCACCCCTCCACTTT.